This TCR beta chain was obtained from a study of shared T cell receptors in the human thymus. Generated by immunoSEQ multiplex PCR, the TCRdb table keeps only in-frame clones and is missing some. Here the sample spans hundreds of thousands of clones, around three quarters being singletons. The CDR3 has 13 amino acids. V gave up 0 bases and J gave up 7 bases, with 9 bases separating them. Germline CDR1 SGHTA, CDR2 FQGTGA. These same data were also listed under a study on human thymus T cells.

The sample was thymocytes. This receptor was obtained from a boy younger than two with a congenital heart defect. The genes are TRBV7-3 and TRBJ2-5, with D uncertain. CDR3: CASSLTERGTQYF. The CDR3 DNA sequence: TGTGCCAGCAGCTTAACGGAGCGCGGGACCCAGTACTTC.